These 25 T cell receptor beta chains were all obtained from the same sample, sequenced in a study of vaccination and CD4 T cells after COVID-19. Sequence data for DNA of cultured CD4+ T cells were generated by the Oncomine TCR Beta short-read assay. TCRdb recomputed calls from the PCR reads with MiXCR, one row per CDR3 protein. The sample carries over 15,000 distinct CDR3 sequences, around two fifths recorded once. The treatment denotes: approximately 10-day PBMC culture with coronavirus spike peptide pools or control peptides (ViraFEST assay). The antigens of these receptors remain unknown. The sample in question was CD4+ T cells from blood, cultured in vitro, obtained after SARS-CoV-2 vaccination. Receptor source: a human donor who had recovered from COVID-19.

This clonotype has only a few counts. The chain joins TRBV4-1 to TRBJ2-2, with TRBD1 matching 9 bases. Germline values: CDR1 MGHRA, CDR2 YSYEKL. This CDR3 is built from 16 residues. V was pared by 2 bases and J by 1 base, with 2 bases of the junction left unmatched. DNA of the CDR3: TGCGCCAGCAGCCAACGGGGACAGGGGAACACCGGGGAGCTGTTTTTT. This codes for CASSQRGQGNTGELFF.

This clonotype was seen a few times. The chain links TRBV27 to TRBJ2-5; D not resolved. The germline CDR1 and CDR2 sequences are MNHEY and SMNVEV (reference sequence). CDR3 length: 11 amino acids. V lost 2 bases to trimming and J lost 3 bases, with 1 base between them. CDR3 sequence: CASSLKETQYF. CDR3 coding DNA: TGTGCCAGCAGTTTAAAAGAGACCCAGTACTTC.

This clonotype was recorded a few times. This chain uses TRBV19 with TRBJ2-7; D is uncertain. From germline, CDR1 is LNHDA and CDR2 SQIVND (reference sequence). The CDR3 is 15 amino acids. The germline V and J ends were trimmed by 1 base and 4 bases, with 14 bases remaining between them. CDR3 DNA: TGTGCCAGTAGTATAGTCGGCGCAGGTAGATACGAGCAGTACTTC. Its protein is CASSIVGAGRYEQYF.

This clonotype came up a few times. The CDR3: CASSRSGEAFF. The CDR3 nucleotides read TGCGCCAGCAGCCGGTCCGGGGAAGCTTTCTTT. The gene calls are TRBV4-3 and TRBJ1-1; D gene ambiguous. V dropped 4 bases and J dropped 8 bases, with 8 bases sitting between them. The CDR3 loop spans 11 amino acids. Per germline, CDR1 LGHNA and CDR2 YSLEER.

CDR3 DNA: TGTGCCAGCAGTTCATACAGCGGCCGTAACACTGAAGCTTTCTTT. Amino acids: CASSSYSGRNTEAFF. The chain couples TRBV28 to TRBJ1-1; D unclear. The CDR3 loop spans 15 amino acids. Germline-derived CDR1 and CDR2 are MDHEN and SYDVKM. The germline V and J ends were trimmed by 4 bases and 2 bases, with 14 bases remaining between them. Full variable domain (rest looked up from reference TRBV28 and TRBJ1-1): DVKVTQSSRYLVKRTGEKVFLECVQDMDHENMFWYRQDPGLGLRLIYFSYDVKMKEKGDIPEGYSVSREKKERFSLILESASTNQTSMYLCASSSYSGRNTEAFFGQGTRLTVV.

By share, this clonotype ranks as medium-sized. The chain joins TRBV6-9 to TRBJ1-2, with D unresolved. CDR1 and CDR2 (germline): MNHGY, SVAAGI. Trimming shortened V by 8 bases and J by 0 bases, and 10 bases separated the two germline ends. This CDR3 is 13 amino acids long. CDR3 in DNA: TGTGCCAGCGTAAAGCGGGCTAACTATGGCTACACCTTC. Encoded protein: CASVKRANYGYTF.

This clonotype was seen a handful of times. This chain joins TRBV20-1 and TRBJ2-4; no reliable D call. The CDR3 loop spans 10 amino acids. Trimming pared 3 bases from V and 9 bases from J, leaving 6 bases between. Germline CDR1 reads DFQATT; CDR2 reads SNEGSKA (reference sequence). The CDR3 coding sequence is TGCAGTGCTAGGCCCTCCATTCAGTACTTC. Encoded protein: CSARPSIQYF.

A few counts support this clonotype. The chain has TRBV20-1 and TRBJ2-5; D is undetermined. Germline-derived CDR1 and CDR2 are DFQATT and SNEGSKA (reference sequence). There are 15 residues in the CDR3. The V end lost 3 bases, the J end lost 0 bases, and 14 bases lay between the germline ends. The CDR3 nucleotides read TGCAGTGCTAGTGACATCGGAAAGTACCAAGAGACCCAGTACTTC. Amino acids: CSASDIGKYQETQYF.

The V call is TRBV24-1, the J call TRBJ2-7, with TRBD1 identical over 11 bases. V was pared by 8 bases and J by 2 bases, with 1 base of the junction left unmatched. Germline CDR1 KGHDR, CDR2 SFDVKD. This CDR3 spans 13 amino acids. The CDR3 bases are TGTGCCACCATGGGACAGGGGGCCTACGAGCAGTACTTC. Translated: CATMGQGAYEQYF.

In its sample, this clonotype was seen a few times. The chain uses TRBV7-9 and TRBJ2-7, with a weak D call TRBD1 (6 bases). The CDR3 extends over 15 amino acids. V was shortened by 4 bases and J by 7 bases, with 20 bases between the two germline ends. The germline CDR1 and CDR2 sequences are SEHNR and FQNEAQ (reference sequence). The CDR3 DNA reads TGTGCCAGCAGCTCAATCAGGGGTGCTCCTAGAGAGCAGTACTTC. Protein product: CASSSIRGAPREQYF.

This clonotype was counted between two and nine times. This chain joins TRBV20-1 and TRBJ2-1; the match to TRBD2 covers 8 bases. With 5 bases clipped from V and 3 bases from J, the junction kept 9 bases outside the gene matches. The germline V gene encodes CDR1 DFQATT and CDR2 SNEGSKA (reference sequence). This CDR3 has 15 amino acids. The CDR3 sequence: CSASGKSGSYNEQFF. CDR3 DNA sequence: TGCAGTGCTTCCGGTAAGAGCGGGAGCTACAATGAGCAGTTCTTC.

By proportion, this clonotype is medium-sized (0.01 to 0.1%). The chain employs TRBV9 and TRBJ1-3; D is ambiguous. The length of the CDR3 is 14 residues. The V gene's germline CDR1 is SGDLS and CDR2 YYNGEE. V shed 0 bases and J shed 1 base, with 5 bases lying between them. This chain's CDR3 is CASSVGQSGNTIYF. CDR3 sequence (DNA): TGTGCCAGCAGCGTAGGCCAGTCTGGAAACACCATATATTTT.

The CDR3 is CATSDPTSGSYTDTQYF. The CDR3 DNA reads TGTGCCACCAGTGATCCGACTAGCGGGAGCTACACAGATACGCAGTATTTT. V usage is TRBV24-1 and J usage is TRBJ2-3; TRBD2 agrees at 12 bases. From germline, CDR1 is KGHDR and CDR2 SFDVKD. The CDR3 is made up of 17 amino acids. V trimming: 3 bases; J trimming: 2 bases; junction bases outside the gene matches: 5.

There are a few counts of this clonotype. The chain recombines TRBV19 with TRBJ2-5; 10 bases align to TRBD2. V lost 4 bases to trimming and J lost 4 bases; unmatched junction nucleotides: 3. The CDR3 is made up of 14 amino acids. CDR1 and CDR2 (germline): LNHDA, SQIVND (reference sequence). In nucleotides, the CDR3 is TGTGCCAGTAGTAAGCGGGAGGGCCGAGAGACCCAGTACTTC. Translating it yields CASSKREGRETQYF.

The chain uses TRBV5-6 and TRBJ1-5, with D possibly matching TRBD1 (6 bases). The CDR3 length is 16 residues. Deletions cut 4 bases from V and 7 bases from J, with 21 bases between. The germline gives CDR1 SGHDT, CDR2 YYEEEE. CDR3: CASSVRQVSGLQPQHF. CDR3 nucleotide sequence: TGTGCCAGCAGCGTTAGACAGGTGTCGGGACTACAGCCCCAGCATTTT.

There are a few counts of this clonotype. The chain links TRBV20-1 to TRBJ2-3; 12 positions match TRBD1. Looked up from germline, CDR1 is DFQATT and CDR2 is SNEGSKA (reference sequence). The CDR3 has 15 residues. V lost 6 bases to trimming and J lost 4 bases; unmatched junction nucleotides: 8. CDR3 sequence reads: CSARDRGRTPDTQYF. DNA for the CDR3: TGCAGTGCCAGGGACAGGGGGCGCACCCCAGATACGCAGTATTTT.

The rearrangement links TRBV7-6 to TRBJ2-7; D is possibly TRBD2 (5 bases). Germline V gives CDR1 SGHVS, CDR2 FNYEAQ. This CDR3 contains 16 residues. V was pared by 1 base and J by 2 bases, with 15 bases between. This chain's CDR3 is CASSLDVKRHPYEQYF. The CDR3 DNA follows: TGTGCCAGCAGCTTAGACGTCAAGCGGCATCCCTACGAGCAGTACTTC.

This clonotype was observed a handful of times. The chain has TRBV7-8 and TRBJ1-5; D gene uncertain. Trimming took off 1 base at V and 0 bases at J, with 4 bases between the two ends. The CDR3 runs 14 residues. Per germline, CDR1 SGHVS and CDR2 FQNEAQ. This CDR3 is CASSLVVSNQPQHF. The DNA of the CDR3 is TGTGCCAGCAGCTTAGTTGTTAGCAATCAGCCCCAGCATTTT. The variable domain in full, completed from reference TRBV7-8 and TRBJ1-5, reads GAGVSQSPRYKVAKRGQDVALRCDPISGHVSLFWYQQALGQGPEFLTYFQNEAQLDKSGLPSDRFFAERPEGSVSTLKIQRTQQEDSAVYLCASSLVVSNQPQHFGDGTRLSIL.

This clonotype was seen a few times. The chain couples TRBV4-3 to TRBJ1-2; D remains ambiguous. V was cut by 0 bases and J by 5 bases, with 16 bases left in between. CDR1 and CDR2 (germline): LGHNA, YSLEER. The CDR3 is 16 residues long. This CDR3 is CASSQDVRASDYGYTF. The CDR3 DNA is TGCGCCAGCAGCCAAGATGTTAGGGCATCGGATTATGGCTACACCTTC.

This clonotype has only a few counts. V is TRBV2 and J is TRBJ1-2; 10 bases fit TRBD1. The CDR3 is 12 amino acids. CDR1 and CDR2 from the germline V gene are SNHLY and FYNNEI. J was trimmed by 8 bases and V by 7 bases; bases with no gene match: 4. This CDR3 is CASKTGGLGYTF. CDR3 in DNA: TGTGCCAGCAAGACAGGGGGCTTGGGCTACACCTTC.

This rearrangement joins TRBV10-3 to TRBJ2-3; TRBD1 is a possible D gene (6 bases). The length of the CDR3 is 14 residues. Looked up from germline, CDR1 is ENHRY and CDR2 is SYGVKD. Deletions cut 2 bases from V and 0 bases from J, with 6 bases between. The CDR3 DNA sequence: TGTGCCATCAGTGAGACAGGGAGCACAGATACGCAGTATTTT. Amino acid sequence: CAISETGSTDTQYF.

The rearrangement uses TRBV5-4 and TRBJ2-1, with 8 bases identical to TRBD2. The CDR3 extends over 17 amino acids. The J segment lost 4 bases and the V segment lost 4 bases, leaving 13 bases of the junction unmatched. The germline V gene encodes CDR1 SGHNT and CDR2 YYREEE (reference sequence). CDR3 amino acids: CASSPRGPASGYNEQFF. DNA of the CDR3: TGTGCCAGCAGCCCGCGTGGTCCGGCTAGCGGGTACAATGAGCAGTTCTTC.

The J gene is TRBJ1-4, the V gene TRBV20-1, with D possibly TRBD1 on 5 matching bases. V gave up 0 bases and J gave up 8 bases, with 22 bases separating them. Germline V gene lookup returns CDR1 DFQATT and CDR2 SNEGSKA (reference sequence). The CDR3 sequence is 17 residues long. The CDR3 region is CSARDPTRGAQGEKLFF. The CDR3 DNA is TGCAGTGCTAGAGATCCCACGCGGGGCGCCCAGGGAGAAAAACTGTTTTTT.

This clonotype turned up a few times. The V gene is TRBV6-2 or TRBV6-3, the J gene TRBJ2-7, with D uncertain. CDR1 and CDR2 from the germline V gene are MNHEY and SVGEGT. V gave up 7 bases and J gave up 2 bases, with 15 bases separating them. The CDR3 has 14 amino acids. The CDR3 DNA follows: TGTGCCAGCACCTCCTCCGCTTGGACCTACGAGCAGTACTTC. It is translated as CASTSSAWTYEQYF.

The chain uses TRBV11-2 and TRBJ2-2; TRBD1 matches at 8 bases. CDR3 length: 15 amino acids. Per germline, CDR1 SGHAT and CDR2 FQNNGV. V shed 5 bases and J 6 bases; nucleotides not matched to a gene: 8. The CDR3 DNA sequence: TGTGCCAGCAGCAGTGTCAGGGGGCGTCCCGGGGAGCTGTTTTTT. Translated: CASSSVRGRPGELFF.